This T cell receptor (beta chain) comes out of a study of T cells in Graves' hyperthyroidism and ophthalmopathy. Amplified TCR beta CDR3 regions derived from RNA transcripts. The primer set for the first-round RT-PCR of the TCR CDR3 was HTBI. TCRdb reprocessed the multiplex PCR reads with MiXCR, giving one entry per CDR3 protein. The repertoire holds fewer than 500,000 distinct CDR3 sequences, with about 15% as singletons. Germline CDR1 ENHRY, CDR2 SYGVKD. This CDR3 contains 13 residues. The V and J ends lost 3 bases and 2 bases respectively, with 7 bases between them. Sequencing was performed on blood. The clonotype comes from a man aged 18-30 years with Graves' ophthalmopathy. This rearrangement joins TRBV10-3 to TRBJ1-2, with D perhaps TRBD1 (5 bases). DNA for the CDR3: TGTGCCATCAGTGACGAGGGGAACTATGGCTACACCTTC. It codes for CAISDEGNYGYTF.